This TCR beta chain is drawn from a study of T cell repertoires in cytomegalovirus infection. The V gene's germline CDR1 is SGHVS and CDR2 FQNEAQ. The CDR3 consists of 16 residues. Study-wide results and limits: Ex vivo, HLA-C-restricted CMV-specific TCR beta clonotypes prevailed over the rest of the response.

TCRdb re-called the reads through MiXCR, storing one row per CDR3 protein. The sample lists about 920,000 distinct CDR3 sequences, less than 35% occurring once. Turning to this clonotype: The antigen is unknown. This may come from a read error, since a much larger clone is one base off.

This clonotype was sampled from a human donor in good health (CMV status not recorded). Some clones in this sample may be carry-over from other donors' samples. The material sequenced was cultured CD8+ T cells from PBMCs, taken from culture after CMV antigen stimulation. The chain couples TRBV7-8 to TRBJ1-4, with D possibly TRBD1 on 6 matching bases. The CDR3 DNA sequence: TGTGCCAACAGCCCCCTCCACAGGGAAGGAAACGAAAAACTGTTTTTT. Protein: CANSPLHREGNEKLFF.